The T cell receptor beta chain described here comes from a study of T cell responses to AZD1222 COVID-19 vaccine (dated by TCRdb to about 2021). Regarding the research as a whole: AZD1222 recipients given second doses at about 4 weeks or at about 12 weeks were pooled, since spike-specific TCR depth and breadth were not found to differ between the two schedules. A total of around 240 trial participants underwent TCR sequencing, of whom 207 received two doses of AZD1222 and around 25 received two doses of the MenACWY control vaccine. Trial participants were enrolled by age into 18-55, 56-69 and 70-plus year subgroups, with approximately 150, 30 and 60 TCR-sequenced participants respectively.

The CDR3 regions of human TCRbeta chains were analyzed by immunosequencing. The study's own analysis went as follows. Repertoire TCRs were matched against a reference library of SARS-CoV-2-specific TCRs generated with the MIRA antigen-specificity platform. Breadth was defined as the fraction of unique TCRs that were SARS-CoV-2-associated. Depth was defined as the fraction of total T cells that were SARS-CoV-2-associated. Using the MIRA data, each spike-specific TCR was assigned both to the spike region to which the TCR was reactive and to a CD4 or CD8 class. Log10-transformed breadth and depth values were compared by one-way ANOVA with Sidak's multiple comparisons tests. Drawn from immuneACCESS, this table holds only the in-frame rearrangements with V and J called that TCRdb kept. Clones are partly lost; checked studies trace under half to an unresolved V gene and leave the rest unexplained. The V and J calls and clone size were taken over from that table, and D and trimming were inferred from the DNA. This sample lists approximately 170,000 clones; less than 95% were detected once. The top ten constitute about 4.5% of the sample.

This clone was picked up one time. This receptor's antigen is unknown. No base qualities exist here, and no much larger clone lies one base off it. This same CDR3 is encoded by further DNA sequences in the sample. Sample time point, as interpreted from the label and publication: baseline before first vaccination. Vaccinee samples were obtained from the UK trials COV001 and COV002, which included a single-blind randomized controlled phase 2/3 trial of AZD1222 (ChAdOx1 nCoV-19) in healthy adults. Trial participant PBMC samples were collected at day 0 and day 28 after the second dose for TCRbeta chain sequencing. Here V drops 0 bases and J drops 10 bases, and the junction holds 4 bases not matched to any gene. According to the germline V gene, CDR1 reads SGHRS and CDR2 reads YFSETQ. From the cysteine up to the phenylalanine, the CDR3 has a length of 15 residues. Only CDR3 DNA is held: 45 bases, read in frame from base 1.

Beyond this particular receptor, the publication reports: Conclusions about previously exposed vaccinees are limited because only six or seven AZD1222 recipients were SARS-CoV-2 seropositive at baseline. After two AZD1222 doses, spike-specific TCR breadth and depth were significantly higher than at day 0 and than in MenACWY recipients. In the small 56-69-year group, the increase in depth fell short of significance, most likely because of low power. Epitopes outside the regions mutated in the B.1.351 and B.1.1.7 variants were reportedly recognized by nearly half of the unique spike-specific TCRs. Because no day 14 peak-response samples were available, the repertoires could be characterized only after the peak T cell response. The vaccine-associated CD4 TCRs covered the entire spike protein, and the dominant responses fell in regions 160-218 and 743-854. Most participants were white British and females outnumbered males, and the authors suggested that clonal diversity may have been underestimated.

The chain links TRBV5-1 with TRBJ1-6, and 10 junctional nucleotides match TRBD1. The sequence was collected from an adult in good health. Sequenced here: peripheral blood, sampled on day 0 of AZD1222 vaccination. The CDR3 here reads CASSLAGQGRSPLHF. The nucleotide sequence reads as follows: TGCGCCAGCAGCTTGGCGGGACAGGGGAGATCACCCCTCCACTTT.